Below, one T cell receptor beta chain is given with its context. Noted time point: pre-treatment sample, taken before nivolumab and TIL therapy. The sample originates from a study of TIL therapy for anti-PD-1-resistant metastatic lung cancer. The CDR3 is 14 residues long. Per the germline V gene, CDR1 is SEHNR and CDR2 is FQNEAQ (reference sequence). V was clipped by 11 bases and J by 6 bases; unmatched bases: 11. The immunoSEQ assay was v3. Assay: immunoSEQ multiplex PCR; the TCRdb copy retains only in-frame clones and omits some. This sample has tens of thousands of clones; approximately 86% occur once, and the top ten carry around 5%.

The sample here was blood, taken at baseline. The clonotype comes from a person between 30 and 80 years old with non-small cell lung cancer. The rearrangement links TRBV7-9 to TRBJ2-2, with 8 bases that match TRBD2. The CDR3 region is CAGRGAPGPGELFF. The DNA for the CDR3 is TGTGCCGGGCGGGGGGCACCGGGGCCCGGGGAGCTGTTTTTT.